One TCR beta chain is described in this entry. What it binds is unknown. The CDR3 spans 16 residues. Germline CDR1 SGHTA, CDR2 FQGNSA. Trimming took 3 bases from V and 2 from J; bases not matched to a gene: 6. TCRdb re-analysed the RT-PCR reads in MiXCR, keeping a single row per CDR3 protein. This table has some 800,000 distinct CDR3 sequences, over 20% appearing once. This specimen comes from a study of response to subunit inactivated influenza vaccine. Study results and limitations: The study's authors posited that every seasonal influenza vaccination enlists few new T cells.

The receptor was derived from a man aged 50-60 years who received an inactivated influenza vaccine. The chain uses TRBV7-2 and TRBJ2-7, with TRBD2 identical over 11 bases. This specimen was PBMCs from blood, taken about 5 days after vaccination. The CDR3, as DNA: TGTGCCAGCAGCTTTCCTCCGGGACTAGCGGCCTACGAGCAGTACTTC. Translating gives CASSFPPGLAAYEQYF.